The sequence of this TCR beta chain was determined in a study of CD39 and CD103 CD8 tumor-infiltrating T cells. V lost 2 bases, J lost 5 bases, and 16 bases lay in between. The CDR3 spans 16 residues. Germline values: CDR1 MNHEY, CDR2 SMNVEV (reference sequence). Method: immunoSEQ multiplex PCR; TCRdb's copy keeps in-frame clones and lacks some. The sample consists of approximately 17,000 clones, around nine tenths of them appearing once. Sequences were obtained from CD8+ T cells sorted from blood. Stated subset: total memory CD8 T cells (CD45RA-CCR7+/-) from blood or uninvolved lymph node. The chain has TRBV27 and TRBJ2-1, with D possibly matching TRBD1 (5 bases). This TCR came from a human donor with head and neck squamous cell carcinoma. The CDR3 DNA is TGTGCCAGCAGTTTAAGTGGAACAGGAGTTGACAATGAGCAGTTCTTC. This encodes CASSLSGTGVDNEQFF.